The 25 T cell receptor beta chains below all came from one sample that was sequenced in a study of T cells in Graves' hyperthyroidism and ophthalmopathy (dated by TCRdb to between 2019 and 2020). Receptor libraries were prepared by multiplex PCR. Sequencing relied on an Illumina HiSeq 2000. The TCR beta CDR3 regions were amplified from RNA transcripts. The first round of RT-PCR for the TCR CDR3 was performed with the HTBI primer set and the Qiagen OneStep RT-PCR kit. The public reads were reprocessed in TCRdb via fastp at Q25 and MiXCR, keeping in-frame beta chains. One record per CDR3 amino acid sequence lists the most common genes and DNA. Within this sample are around 360,000 distinct CDR3 sequences, with approximately 16% of them counted one time only. The ten largest account for approximately 19% of the sample. The sequenced material came from blood. Every receptor here comes from a woman aged 55-70 years with Graves' ophthalmopathy.

This clonotype was seen at least ten times. The chain couples TRBV7-2 to TRBJ2-7; a weak D match, TRBD2 (7 bases). Germline V gene data show CDR1 as SGHTA and CDR2 as FQGNSA. V dropped 4 bases and J dropped 3 bases, with 13 bases sitting between them. This CDR3 spans 14 amino acids. The CDR3 spells CASSYGGRNYEQYF. The DNA for the CDR3 is TGTGCCAGCAGCTACGGGGGGCGCAACTACGAGCAGTACTTC.

This clonotype was found many times. The chain uses TRBV30 and TRBJ2-4; TRBD2 might be the D (5 bases). Between the trimmed V and J ends, which lost 5 bases and 4 bases, there was a span of 15 bases. CDR3 length: 14 amino acids. Germline V gene sequence: CDR1 GTSNPN, CDR2 SVGIG (reference sequence). The chain's CDR3 is CAWGPPGSKNIQYF. CDR3 nucleotide sequence: TGTGCCTGGGGCCCCCCGGGGTCGAAAAACATTCAGTACTTC.

This clonotype was seen ten or more times. The V call is TRBV29-1, the J call TRBJ2-2; D gene unclear. Between the trimmed V and J ends, which lost 5 bases and 1 base, there was a span of 8 bases. This CDR3 spans 13 amino acids. The germline CDR1 and CDR2 sequences are SQVTM and ANQGSEA. This CDR3 is CSVSGLNTGELFF. The CDR3 region has the DNA TGCAGCGTTTCCGGCCTGAACACCGGGGAGCTGTTTTTT.

This clonotype appeared many times. This chain uses TRBV5-1 with TRBJ2-5; D is perhaps TRBD1 (5 bases). This CDR3 contains 14 residues. Germline assignment: CDR1 SGHRS and CDR2 YFSETQ. V gave up 1 base and J gave up 4 bases, with 11 bases separating them. CDR3 residues: CASSLNQGGETQYF. The CDR3 nucleotides are TGCGCCAGCAGCTTGAACCAGGGTGGAGAGACCCAGTACTTC. The whole variable domain, remainder taken from reference TRBV5-1 and TRBJ2-5, is KAGVTQTPRYLIKTRGQQVTLSCSPISGHRSVSWYQQTPGQGLQFLFEYFSETQRNKGNFPGRFSGRQFSNSRSEMNVSTLELGDSALYLCASSLNQGGETQYFGPGTRLLVL.

This clonotype was counted ten times or more. The chain recombines TRBV11-1 with TRBJ2-5; no definite D call. The CDR3 has 12 amino acids. The ends were cut back, 5 bases at V and 5 bases at J, with 9 bases in the middle. Germline V gives CDR1 SGHAT, CDR2 FQDESV (reference sequence). The CDR3 reads CASSPGRETQYF. As DNA, the CDR3 is TGTGCCAGCAGCCCCGGGCGGGAGACCCAGTACTTC.

The genes are TRBV5-1 and TRBJ2-7, with D possibly TRBD2 on 7 matching bases. The V end lost 0 bases, the J end lost 5 bases, and 15 bases lay between the germline ends. CDR3 length equals 15 residues. Germline V gives CDR1 SGHRS, CDR2 YFSETQ. The CDR3 region has the DNA TGCGCCAGCAGCTTGGGCGGGGGCCAGGGGAACGAGCAGTACTTC. Translated, it gives CASSLGGGQGNEQYF. The full variable domain, rest sourced from reference TRBV5-1 and TRBJ2-7, is KAGVTQTPRYLIKTRGQQVTLSCSPISGHRSVSWYQQTPGQGLQFLFEYFSETQRNKGNFPGRFSGRQFSNSRSEMNVSTLELGDSALYLCASSLGGGQGNEQYFGPGTRLTVT.

In this sample, this clonotype turned up a few times. The rearrangement links TRBV2 to TRBJ2-7, with D possibly TRBD2 on 6 matching bases. This CDR3 has 17 amino acids. V was trimmed by 4 bases and J by 0 bases, leaving 19 bases between them. Germline V CDR1 and CDR2: SNHLY, FYNNEI. CDR3 residues: CASSVPRREAPSYEQYF. The CDR3 DNA reads TGTGCCAGCAGTGTACCCCGGAGGGAGGCCCCCTCCTACGAGCAGTACTTC.

This clonotype was recorded many times. The V gene is TRBV7-9, the J gene TRBJ2-7, with TRBD1 identical over 10 bases. The CDR3 runs 14 residues. V shed 5 bases, J shed 5 bases, and the junction held 6 bases outside the gene matches. Germline CDR1 reads SEHNR; CDR2 reads FQNEAQ (reference sequence). The CDR3 region is CASSSAGQGNEQYF. CDR3 bases: TGTGCCAGCAGCAGCGCGGGACAGGGGAACGAGCAGTACTTC.

This clonotype was counted many times. The rearrangement joins TRBV15 to TRBJ2-3; 8 bases agree with TRBD2. The germline V gene has CDR1 LNHNV and CDR2 YYDKDF (reference sequence). This CDR3 comprises 14 residues. After removal of 6 bases from V and 7 bases from J, the junction contained 9 bases not matched to a gene. DNA of the CDR3: TGTGCCACCAGTCTGGGACTAGACGACCATACGCAGTATTTT. It encodes CATSLGLDDHTQYF.

This clonotype was seen ten or more times. The chain carries TRBV28 and TRBJ2-1; 8 nucleotides match TRBD2. Per the germline V gene, CDR1 is MDHEN and CDR2 is SYDVKM. J lost 0 bases, V lost 4 bases, and 5 bases had no gene match. CDR3 length equals 16 residues. Written as DNA, the CDR3 is TGTGCCAGCAGTTCCCCCGGGAGGGACTCCTACAATGAGCAGTTCTTC. Its protein is CASSSPGRDSYNEQFF.

At least ten counts were recorded for this clonotype. This sequence joins TRBV10-1 and TRBJ2-7; possibly TRBD2 for D (6 bases). Germline V gene data show CDR1 as WNHNN and CDR2 as SYGVQD (reference sequence). This CDR3 comprises 14 residues. The CDR3 is CSSSEGYGSHEQYF. The CDR3 bases are TGCTCAAGTAGCGAGGGGTACGGGAGCCACGAGCAGTACTTC.

The chain couples TRBV5-6 to TRBJ2-2; 9 bases are shared with TRBD2. The CDR3 runs to 17 residues. The V gene end was trimmed by 4 bases and the J gene end by 1 base; junction bases not matched to a gene: 8. Germline CDR1 reads SGHDT; CDR2 reads YYEEEE. CDR3 sequence (DNA): TGTGCCAGCAGCGCGCATAGCGGGAGAAGGAACACCGGGGAGCTGTTTTTT. It yields the protein CASSAHSGRRNTGELFF.

This clonotype was detected many times. The chain employs TRBV12-3 or TRBV12-4 and TRBJ2-2; TRBD1 matches at 7 bases. V was pared by 0 bases and J by 3 bases, with 1 base of the junction left unmatched. CDR3 length equals 15 residues. The CDR3 nucleotides are TGTGCCAGCAGTTTAGCTGACAGGGACACCGGGGAGCTGTTTTTT. Amino acids: CASSLADRDTGELFF.

In regard to this clonotype: A much bigger clone sits one base away, suggesting this may be a read error. In this CDR3 the conserved last residue, phenylalanine or tryptophan, is missing, so a read error is likely. The chain has TRBV12-3 or TRBV12-4 and TRBJ2-3; weak D call: TRBD2 (6 bases). The CDR3 is made up of 15 amino acids. Trimming removed 6 bases at V and 6 bases at J, with 19 bases between. The CDR3 protein is CASSQVSASADTQYL. CDR3 DNA sequence: TGTGCCAGCAGCCAAGTTTCTGCTAGCGCGGATACGCAGTATCTT.

This clonotype was counted at least ten times. The genes are TRBV5-1 and TRBJ2-5; 9 bases line up with TRBD1. Germline-derived CDR1 and CDR2 are SGHRS and YFSETQ. This CDR3 is 14 amino acids long. Trimming took 4 bases from V and 1 from J; bases not matched to a gene: 2. CDR3 nucleotide sequence: TGCGCCAGCAGCGCGACAGGGGGCCAAGAGACCCAGTACTTC. Protein sequence: CASSATGGQETQYF.

This clonotype was observed at least ten times. Here the CDR3 reads CASSLGAPYGYTF. The CDR3 coding sequence is TGTGCCAGCAGTTTGGGGGCGCCCTATGGCTACACCTTC. V is TRBV28 and J is TRBJ1-2; maybe TRBD1 (6 bases). The CDR3 sequence is 13 residues long. The V end lost 3 bases, the J end lost 4 bases, and 9 bases lay between the germline ends. The V gene's germline CDR1 is MDHEN and CDR2 SYDVKM.

The V and J genes are TRBV6-5 and TRBJ2-3, with D unclear. The germline V and J ends were trimmed by 3 bases and 4 bases, with 14 bases remaining between them. The CDR3 totals 15 residues. Germline lookup yields CDR1 MNHEY and CDR2 SVGAGI. In DNA, the CDR3 is TGTGCCAGCAGTTATAGAACAGAGCGCCCAGATACGCAGTATTTT. Protein product: CASSYRTERPDTQYF.

This clonotype was counted many times. The chain links TRBV28 to TRBJ2-7; D is perhaps TRBD1 (5 bases). Between the trimmed V and J ends, which lost 6 bases and 0 bases, there was a span of 18 bases. The length of the CDR3 is 16 residues. CDR1 MDHEN and CDR2 SYDVKM come from the germline V gene. CDR3 nucleotides: TGTGCCAGCAGCCCGTTTTGGGGCCGCTCCTCCTACGAGCAGTACTTC. As protein: CASSPFWGRSSYEQYF.

About this clonotype: Possible read error: a much larger clone is one base away. This CDR3 is missing its conserved last phenylalanine or tryptophan, likely due to a read error. In DNA form, the CDR3 reads TGTGCCAGCGAGAGGGGCGGGAGGTACAATGAGCAGTTCTCC. Translated: CASERGGRYNEQFS. The V call is TRBV3-1, the J call TRBJ2-1, with TRBD2 matching 8 bases. The J segment lost 4 bases and the V segment lost 8 bases, leaving 7 bases of the junction unmatched. CDR1 and CDR2 from the germline V gene are LGHDT and YNNKEL (reference sequence). The CDR3 runs 14 residues.

This clonotype was observed many times. The chain couples TRBV27 to TRBJ2-1, with D possibly matching TRBD1 (5 bases). The germline V gene has CDR1 MNHEY and CDR2 SMNVEV (reference sequence). This CDR3 comprises 15 residues. Trimming took 3 bases from V and 7 from J, leaving 16 bases between them. The CDR3 nucleotides read TGTGCCAGCAGTTTGCCCGGACACCCTGGGAATGAGCAGTTCTTC. It codes for CASSLPGHPGNEQFF.

V and J are TRBV19 and TRBJ2-3; D remains unclear. The CDR3 covers 14 residues. Trimming removed 2 bases from V and 6 bases from J, with 12 bases in between. Germline V gene lookup returns CDR1 LNHDA and CDR2 SQIVND (reference sequence). CDR3 nucleotides: TGTGCCAGTAGTATAAGGGCTGAGTGGGATACGCAGTATTTT. Protein sequence: CASSIRAEWDTQYF. Based on the CDR3 plus reference TRBV19 and TRBJ2-3, the full variable domain is DGGITQSPKYLFRKEGQNVTLSCEQNLNHDAMYWYRQDPGQGLRLIYYSQIVNDFQKGDIAEGYSVSREKKESFPLTVTSAQKNPTAFYLCASSIRAEWDTQYFGPGTRLTVL.

Note on this clonotype: A read error may produce the germline difference seen at one junction end. This sequence joins TRBV9 and TRBJ2-1; D may be TRBD2 (6 bases). CDR3 length: 15 residues. From germline, CDR1 is SGDLS and CDR2 YYNGEE. Here the CDR3 reads CASTPRDFSYNEQLF. For the CDR3, the DNA is TGTGCCAGCACCCCCCGGGACTTCTCCTACAATGAGCAGCTCTTC. The full variable domain, rest sourced from reference TRBV9 and TRBJ2-1, is DSGVTQTPKHLITATGQRVTLRCSPRSGDLSVYWYQQSLDQGLQFLIQYYNGEERAKGNILERFSAQQFPDLHSELNLSSLELGDSALYFCASTPRDFSYNEQLFGPGTRLTVL.

This clonotype has a count of ten or more. The V gene is TRBV20-1, the J gene TRBJ2-1; D is unclear. The CDR3 is 14 residues long. V was shortened by 0 bases and J by 8 bases, with 14 bases between the two germline ends. Germline-derived CDR1 and CDR2 are DFQATT and SNEGSKA (reference sequence). The CDR3 region has the DNA TGCAGTGCTAGAGATCTCAACAACCTCCATGAGCAGTTCTTC. It codes for CSARDLNNLHEQFF.

This clonotype has just a few counts. The chain links TRBV9 to TRBJ1-1; no definite D call. The V gene lost 2 bases and the J gene lost 5 bases, with 10 bases spanning the gap. CDR1 and CDR2 from the germline V gene are SGDLS and YYNGEE. CDR3 length: 13 residues. The CDR3 loop reads CASSVGGRTEAFF. CDR3 in DNA: TGTGCCAGCAGCGTGGGAGGGCGGACTGAAGCTTTCTTT.

The CDR3 nucleotides read TGCGCCAGCAGCCAAGAGGGACCGAAACAGGGGGCCTTTAACGTTGAAGCTTTCTTT. This translates into CASSQEGPKQGAFNVEAFF. This sequence joins TRBV4-1 and TRBJ1-1; 9 positions match TRBD1. Germline-derived CDR1 and CDR2 are MGHRA and YSYEKL. Trimming took 0 bases from V and 7 from J; bases not matched to a gene: 18. This CDR3 has 19 amino acids.